This T cell receptor beta chain appears in the sequencing data of a study of shared clonotypes between healthy human individuals. Whole-study findings and limits: Among donors, the sharing of clonotypes was expected to be influenced by sequencing depth. Though the depth was large, rarefaction showed that sorted-subset sequencing was incomplete.

Comments on this clone: Its antigen is not known.

This CDR3 region has 17 residues. Germline assignment: CDR1 LGHNA and CDR2 YNFKEQ. Trimming left V 0 bases short and J 4 bases short, with 18 bases between. TCRdb keeps only in-frame clones here, not all; method: immunoSEQ multiplex PCR. The sample carries about 2.3 million clones, approximately 95% recorded once. The sequence was obtained from a man between 18 and 29 years old in good health. Some clones in this sample may be carry-over from other donors' samples. This rearrangement joins TRBV4-2 to TRBJ1-2; a possible D gene is TRBD1 (5 bases). Sequenced: naive CD4+ T cells from PBMCs. Subset meaning: CD45RA+ positively selected. As DNA, the CDR3 is TGTGCCAGCAGCCAAGATGGAGGGACCCTTGGTTCCTATGGCTACACCTTC. Translating gives CASSQDGGTLGSYGYTF.